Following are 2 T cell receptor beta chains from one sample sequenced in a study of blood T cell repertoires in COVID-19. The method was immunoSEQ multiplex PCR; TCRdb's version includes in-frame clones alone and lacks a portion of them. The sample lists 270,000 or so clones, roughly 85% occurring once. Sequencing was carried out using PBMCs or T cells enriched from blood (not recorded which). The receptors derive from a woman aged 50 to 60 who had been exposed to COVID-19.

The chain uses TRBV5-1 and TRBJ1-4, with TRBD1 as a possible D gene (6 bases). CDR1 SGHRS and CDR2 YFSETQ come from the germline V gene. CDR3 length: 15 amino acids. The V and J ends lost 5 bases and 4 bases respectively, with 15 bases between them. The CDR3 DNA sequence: TGCGCCAGCAGGAACAGGGATATGAGTAATGAAAAACTGTTTTTT. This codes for CASRNRDMSNEKLFF.

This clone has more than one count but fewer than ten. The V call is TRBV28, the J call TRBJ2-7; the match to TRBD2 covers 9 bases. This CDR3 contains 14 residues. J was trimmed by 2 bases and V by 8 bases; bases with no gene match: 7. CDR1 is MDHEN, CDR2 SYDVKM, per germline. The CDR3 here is CASSTGGRAYEQYF. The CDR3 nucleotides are TGTGCCAGCTCGACGGGCGGGAGGGCCTACGAGCAGTACTTC.